A single sample gave rise to the 4 T cell receptor beta chains below, sequenced in a study of T cells in localized non-small cell lung cancer. TCRdb keeps only in-frame clones here, not all; method: immunoSEQ multiplex PCR. The sample shows approximately 52,000 clones, 75% to 90% of them seen only once. The sample here was peripheral blood, taken before any cancer treatment. These receptors were collected from a male donor at least 60 years old with stage III squamous cell lung carcinoma.

The chain has TRBV5-1 and TRBJ2-5; the D is unclear. The CDR3 has 14 amino acids. CDR1 and CDR2 from the germline V gene are SGHRS and YFSETQ. V gave up 3 bases and J gave up 2 bases, with 11 bases separating them. As DNA, the CDR3 is TGCGCCAGCAGCTCCTCGACCGGACAAGAGACCCAGTACTTC. This encodes CASSSSTGQETQYF.

The V and J genes are TRBV5-1 and TRBJ1-1; maybe TRBD1 (6 bases). In germline, CDR1 is SGHRS, CDR2 YFSETQ. The CDR3 has 15 residues. The ends were cut back, 4 bases at V and 3 bases at J, with 16 bases in the middle. Written as DNA, the CDR3 is TGCGCCAGCAGCCTAGGACAGTCAACTGACACTGAAGCTTTCTTT. It translates to CASSLGQSTDTEAFF.

The genes are TRBV5-1 and TRBJ2-5; TRBD1 matches 11 bases. Germline CDR1 reads SGHRS; CDR2 reads YFSETQ. V shed 3 bases, J shed 4 bases, and the junction held 8 bases outside the gene matches. This CDR3 is 16 amino acids long. CDR3 in amino acids: CASSSSGTGGGETQYF. The CDR3 nucleotides are TGCGCCAGCAGCTCCTCCGGGACAGGGGGGGGAGAGACCCAGTACTTC.

The CDR3 sequence is CASMGARASGYTF. The CDR3 region has the DNA TGTGCCAGCATGGGGGCGCGGGCGAGTGGCTACACCTTC. This rearrangement joins TRBV28 to TRBJ1-2; D is possibly TRBD1 (6 bases). V lost 7 bases to trimming and J lost 7 bases, with 16 bases between them. CDR1 and CDR2 (germline): MDHEN, SYDVKM. The length of the CDR3 is 13 residues.